Each of the 21 T cell receptor beta chains below was sequenced from the same sample in a study of blood T cell repertoires in COVID-19. The data were produced by immunoSEQ multiplex PCR, yet TCRdb's version contains in-frame clones alone and is incomplete. The sample holds 30,000 to 50,000 clones; roughly nine tenths are singletons and the top ten take about a sixth. Sequencing used peripheral blood. Every receptor here comes from a woman aged 25-40 years in a cohort sampled during active COVID-19.

Regarding this clone: Distinct nucleotide sequences in the sample also encode this CDR3. V gene TRBV19 combines with J gene TRBJ1-5; 8 bases fit TRBD1. Germline V gene sequence: CDR1 LNHDA, CDR2 SQIVND (reference sequence). Losses at the gene ends were 4 bases for V and 4 bases for J; bases not matched to a gene: 6. There are 15 residues in the CDR3. The CDR3 nucleotides read TGTGCCAGTAGTAATCAGGGGGCGTTAAATCAGCCCCAGCATTTT. It encodes CASSNQGALNQPQHF. The full variable domain, rest sourced from reference TRBV19 and TRBJ1-5, is DGGITQSPKYLFRKEGQNVTLSCEQNLNHDAMYWYRQDPGQGLRLIYYSQIVNDFQKGDIAEGYSVSREKKESFPLTVTSAQKNPTAFYLCASSNQGALNQPQHFGDGTRLSIL.

V and J are TRBV24-1 and TRBJ2-6, with 9 bases matching TRBD1. Germline trimming cut 1 base from V and 0 bases from J; bases unmatched to any gene: 6. Germline loops: CDR1 KGHDR, CDR2 SFDVKD. The CDR3 extends over 19 amino acids. As DNA, the CDR3 is TGTGCCACCAGTGATTTTAGGGACAGGGTTCCCTCTGGGGCCAACGTCCTGACTTTC. It specifies CATSDFRDRVPSGANVLTF.

V gene TRBV11-3 combines with J gene TRBJ2-2, with 13 bases fitting TRBD2. This CDR3 spans 19 amino acids. Trimming at V came to 3 bases and at J to 3 bases, leaving 10 bases not matched to a gene. In germline, CDR1 is SGHNT, CDR2 YENEEA. CDR3 coding DNA: TGTGCCAGCAGCTTGTTGTTACTAGCGGGAGGGCCTCACACCGGGGAGCTGTTTTTT. Translation: CASSLLLLAGGPHTGELFF.

V usage is TRBV7-9 and J usage is TRBJ2-7; the D is unclear. Germline V gives CDR1 SEHNR, CDR2 FQNEAQ (reference sequence). Trimming cost V 5 bases and J 3 bases, with 11 bases left between them. The CDR3 covers 13 residues. The CDR3: CASSPAVGYEQYF. CDR3 nucleotide sequence: TGTGCCAGCAGCCCCGCGGTGGGCTACGAGCAGTACTTC.

The chain uses TRBV5-1 and TRBJ1-1, with D hard to call. V gave up 0 bases and J gave up 4 bases, with 16 bases separating them. Per germline, CDR1 SGHRS and CDR2 YFSETQ. The CDR3 covers 16 residues. The CDR3 sequence: CASSLAGPRFGTEAFF. In DNA form, the CDR3 reads TGCGCCAGCAGCTTGGCGGGTCCGAGATTTGGCACTGAAGCTTTCTTT.

The chain couples TRBV7-6 to TRBJ2-3; 8 bases align to TRBD2. The CDR3 extends over 15 amino acids. Germline V gene lookup returns CDR1 SGHVS and CDR2 FNYEAQ. Trimming cost V 4 bases and J 5 bases; bases outside gene matches: 8. The CDR3 nucleotides read TGTGCCAGCAGCTCGAGAGCGGGAGCAGGAGATACGCAGTATTTT. This sequence encodes CASSSRAGAGDTQYF.

The chain carries TRBV5-6 and TRBJ1-2; 7 nucleotides line up with TRBD1. Germline CDR1 is SGHDT and CDR2 is YYEEEE. Trimming removed 3 bases from V and 4 bases from J; junction bases left unmatched: 12. CDR3 length: 16 residues. DNA for the CDR3: TGTGCCAGCAGCTCACCCGGGACAGAGAGTCCCTATGGCTACACCTTC. Its translation is CASSSPGTESPYGYTF. Variable domain in full (rest from reference TRBV5-6 and TRBJ1-2): DAGVTQSPTHLIKTRGQQVTLRCSPKSGHDTVSWYQQALGQGPQFIFQYYEEEERQRGNFPDRFSGHQFPNYSSELNVNALLLGDSALYLCASSSPGTESPYGYTFGSGTRLTVV.

The V gene is TRBV30, the J gene TRBJ2-1, with a possible D match to TRBD1 (6 bases). V was trimmed by 7 bases and J by 7 bases, leaving 14 bases between them. This CDR3 has 12 residues. Per germline, CDR1 GTSNPN and CDR2 SVGIG (reference sequence). The CDR3 sequence is CASGQWGNEQFF. The CDR3 DNA sequence: TGTGCCTCAGGACAGTGGGGGAATGAGCAGTTCTTC.

J is TRBJ2-5 and V is TRBV27, with 13 positions matching TRBD2. Germline values: CDR1 MNHEY, CDR2 SMNVEV (reference sequence). Trimming cost V 5 bases and J 5 bases; bases outside gene matches: 8. The length of the CDR3 is 16 residues. The CDR3 DNA follows: TGTGCCAGCAGTATCCTACTAGCGGGAGGGCCTGAGACCCAGTACTTC. Protein sequence: CASSILLAGGPETQYF.

J is TRBJ2-1 and V is TRBV2, with TRBD2 matching over 11 bases. With V trimmed by 1 base and J by 6 bases, 11 bases remained unmatched. The CDR3 contains 18 residues. Germline CDR1 and CDR2: SNHLY and FYNNEI. CDR3 DNA sequence: TGTGCCAGCAGTGAAGTATTGGGGGGGACTAGCGGTACCAATGAGCAGTTCTTC. This translates into CASSEVLGGTSGTNEQFF.

The chain uses TRBV28 and TRBJ1-1; a weak D match, TRBD1 (5 bases). The CDR3 covers 12 residues. Germline CDR1 MDHEN, CDR2 SYDVKM. The V end was cut by 8 bases, the J end by 12 bases, with 19 bases between. CDR3 nucleotide sequence: TGTGCCAGCTCCTGGGACTCCTTGGGTTCTTTCTTT. Its translation is CASSWDSLGSFF.

The V and J genes are TRBV7-3 and TRBJ2-1; D might be TRBD1 (6 bases). Deletions cut 0 bases from V and 6 bases from J, with 12 bases between. The CDR3 contains 15 residues. The germline V gene has CDR1 SGHTA and CDR2 FQGTGA. CDR3 DNA: TGTGCCAGCAGCTTAACTGGGACACCCATCAATGAGCAGTTCTTC. Its protein is CASSLTGTPINEQFF. The whole variable domain, filled in from reference TRBV7-3 and TRBJ2-1, reads GAGVSQTPSNKVTEKGKYVELRCDPISGHTALYWYRQSLGQGPEFLIYFQGTGAADDSGLPNDRFFAVRPEGSVSTLKIQRTERGDSAVYLCASSLTGTPINEQFFGPGTRLTVL.

CDR3 loop: CASSHLGLNTEAFF. CDR3 DNA: TGCGCCAGCAGCCATCTGGGGCTAAACACTGAAGCTTTCTTT. The chain couples TRBV4-1 to TRBJ1-1, with TRBD1 as a possible D gene (5 bases). Germline lookup yields CDR1 MGHRA and CDR2 YSYEKL. The CDR3 has 14 amino acids. Trimming took off 3 bases at V and 2 bases at J, with 10 bases between the two ends.

The chain joins TRBV5-4 to TRBJ2-5; 8 nucleotides line up with TRBD2. There are 19 residues in the CDR3. The ends lost 0 bases at V and 1 base at J; junction bases unmatched: 14. Per the germline V gene, CDR1 is SGHNT and CDR2 is YYREEE (reference sequence). This chain's CDR3 is CASSLDSGDSGTLQETQYF. The CDR3 DNA reads TGTGCCAGCAGCTTGGATTCGGGCGATAGCGGGACGCTCCAAGAGACCCAGTACTTC.

The rearrangement uses TRBV5-1 and TRBJ1-1; D unclear. Trimming stripped 0 bases from V and 7 bases from J, with 10 bases between. There are 13 residues in the CDR3. Germline V gene lookup returns CDR1 SGHRS and CDR2 YFSETQ. The CDR3 coding sequence is TGCGCCAGCAGCTTGGAGGTCGGGATTGAAGCTTTCTTT. It specifies CASSLEVGIEAFF.

This clone was observed a single time. Here the CDR3 reads CAWSVTGNEQYF. The DNA of the CDR3 is TGTGCCTGGAGTGTTACAGGGAACGAGCAGTACTTC. V and J are TRBV30 and TRBJ2-7, with D maybe TRBD1 (6 bases). CDR3 length: 12 amino acids. V lost 0 bases and J 5 bases, leaving 8 bases between the germline ends. Per the germline V gene, CDR1 is GTSNPN and CDR2 is SVGIG (reference sequence).

The rearrangement uses TRBV18 and TRBJ1-3; perhaps TRBD1 as D (6 bases). The CDR3 covers 16 residues. V lost 3 bases to trimming and J lost 0 bases, with 12 bases between them. Per the germline V gene, CDR1 is KGHSH and CDR2 is LQKENI. CDR3 in DNA: TGTGCCAGCTCACCCGGGACACTCAGCTCTGGAAACACCATATATTTT. As protein: CASSPGTLSSGNTIYF. The complete variable domain, with remaining parts taken from reference TRBV18 and TRBJ1-3, reads NAGVMQNPRHLVRRRGQEARLRCSPMKGHSHVYWYRQLPEEGLKFMVYLQKENIIDESGMPKERFSAEFPKEGPSILRIQQVVRGDSAAYFCASSPGTLSSGNTIYFGEGSWLTVV.

The rearrangement links TRBV28 to TRBJ1-1; a weak D match, TRBD1 (6 bases). With 4 bases removed from V and 1 base from J, the gap between germline ends came to 13 bases. Germline assignment: CDR1 MDHEN and CDR2 SYDVKM. This CDR3 has 15 residues. The CDR3, as DNA: TGTGCCAGCAGTTCTTCAGGGGCAGGGAACACTGAAGCTTTCTTT. As protein: CASSSSGAGNTEAFF.

This clone was counted a single time. Germline is not matched at one junction end, which may reflect a read error. The chain combines TRBV6-5 with TRBJ1-6, with D tentatively TRBD1 (6 bases). This CDR3 is 15 amino acids long. The V gene's germline CDR1 is MNHEY and CDR2 SVGAGI. The CDR3 loop is CASSYTGNSNSPFHF. In nucleotides, the CDR3 is TGTGCCAGCAGTTACACAGGGAATTCAAATTCACCCTTCCACTTT.

The chain carries TRBV7-2 and TRBJ1-5, with D possibly TRBD1 on 5 matching bases. This CDR3 spans 15 amino acids. Germline V gives CDR1 SGHTA, CDR2 FQGNSA. The V end lost 4 bases, the J end lost 1 base, and 11 bases lay between the germline ends. The CDR3: CASSSRQTSNQPQHF. In nucleotides, the CDR3 is TGTGCCAGCAGCTCCCGACAGACAAGCAATCAGCCCCAGCATTTT.

J is TRBJ1-1 and V is TRBV7-9; no clear D gene. The CDR3 spans 14 residues. Trimming removed 0 bases from V and 4 bases from J, with 9 bases in between. Germline lookup yields CDR1 SEHNR and CDR2 FQNEAQ (reference sequence). The CDR3: CASSLAAGITEAFF. DNA for the CDR3: TGTGCCAGCAGCTTAGCGGCGGGGATCACTGAAGCTTTCTTT.